A selection of T cell receptor beta chains follows, all from one sample in a study of blood T cell repertoires in COVID-19. Libraries were prepared by immunoSEQ multiplex PCR; TCRdb keeps only in-frame clonotypes and omits some of them. The sample has fewer than 300,000 clones; roughly 87% are singletons. Sample: peripheral blood. The receptors derive from a woman under 40 with acute or convalescent COVID-19. Each CDR3 is given with its conserved first and last residue. A D gene is named only where the DNA matches it firmly. Rows give clone size only sometimes, using once, few, many, or a class for an expanded clone.

cdr3_length	d_call	v_call	clone_size	j_call	cdr3_aa	cdr3_nt
14	TRBD1	TRBV12-5	-	TRBJ2-5	CASGPGTAQETQYF	TGTGCTAGTGGTCCGGGGACAGCCCAAGAGACCCAGTACTTC
16	TRBD2	TRBV7-2	-	TRBJ2-1	CASSDILLAGVDEQFF	TGTGCCAGCAGCGATATACTCTTAGCGGGAGTAGATGAGCAGTTCTTC
15	TRBD1	TRBV5-4	-	TRBJ2-7	CASSSLDRGSYEQYF	TGTGCCAGCAGCTCCCTGGACAGGGGAAGCTACGAGCAGTACTTC
14	-	TRBV9	-	TRBJ1-1	CASSVVAENTEAFF	TGTGCCAGCAGCGTAGTCGCAGAGAACACTGAAGCTTTCTTT
12	-	TRBV7-8	-	TRBJ2-1	CASSPSVNEQFF	TGTGCCAGCAGCCCCTCGGTCAATGAGCAGTTCTTC
14	-	TRBV5-1	-	TRBJ1-4	CASSSDRTNEKLFF	TGCGCCAGCAGTTCGGACAGAACTAATGAAAAACTGTTTTTT
15	-	TRBV5-1	-	TRBJ2-1	CASSFGLVSYNEQFF	TGCGCCAGCAGCTTCGGACTGGTCAGCTACAATGAGCAGTTCTTC
16	-	TRBV5-1	-	TRBJ2-7	CASSLALGQGSYEQYF	TGCGCCAGCAGCTTGGCCTTGGGTCAGGGGTCCTACGAGCAGTACTTC
15	-	TRBV29-1	-	TRBJ1-2	CSVGVGASSNYGYTF	TGCAGCGTTGGGGTTGGGGCCAGTAGTAACTATGGCTACACCTTC
16	TRBD2	TRBV13	-	TRBJ2-1	CASSSLAGVDLNEQFF	TGTGCCAGCAGCTCGCTAGCGGGAGTTGACCTAAATGAGCAGTTCTTC
12	-	TRBV12-3/TRBV12-4	-	TRBJ1-3	CASSFGSNTIYF	TGTGCCAGCAGTTTTGGTAGTAACACCATATATTTT
13	TRBD1	TRBV29-1	-	TRBJ2-1	CSVWTGSYNEQFF	TGCAGCGTCTGGACAGGCTCCTACAATGAGCAGTTCTTC
16	TRBD2	TRBV5-4	-	TRBJ2-2	CASSRGLAGGQEELFF	TGTGCCAGCAGCCGAGGACTAGCGGGAGGGCAGGAGGAGCTGTTTTTT
13	-	TRBV6-5	-	TRBJ1-2	CASSQQGIDGYTF	TGTGCCAGCAGTCAACAGGGAATCGATGGCTACACCTTC
12	-	TRBV11-2	-	TRBJ2-1	CASSPPRNEQFF	TGTGCCAGCAGCCCTCCTCGGAATGAGCAGTTCTTC
14	-	TRBV19	-	TRBJ1-6	CASSATVINSPLHF	TGTGCCAGTAGCGCGACTGTAATAAATTCACCCCTCCACTTT
15	TRBD1	TRBV5-1	-	TRBJ1-3	CASSLDRGSGNTIYF	TGCGCCAGCAGCTTGGACAGGGGGAGCGGAAACACCATATATTTT
13	-	TRBV12-3/TRBV12-4	once	TRBJ1-1	CASTHLWGREAFF	TGTGCCAGCACTCATTTGTGGGGGCGAGAAGCTTTCTTT
14	TRBD1	TRBV5-1	-	TRBJ1-1	CASSSTGGNTEAFF	TGCGCCAGCAGCTCGACAGGGGGGAACACTGAAGCTTTCTTT
14	TRBD1	TRBV11-2	-	TRBJ1-2	CASSPSDRDYGYTF	TGTGCCAGCAGCCCATCGGACAGGGACTATGGCTACACCTTC
15	TRBD1	TRBV6-2/TRBV6-3	-	TRBJ2-7	CASSYTPDRAYEQYF	TGTGCCAGCAGTTACACCCCGGACAGGGCGTACGAGCAGTACTTC
15	TRBD2	TRBV18	-	TRBJ2-7	CASSRTSGTSYEQYF	TGTGCCAGCTCGCGAACTAGCGGGACCTCCTACGAGCAGTACTTC
13	-	TRBV27	-	TRBJ2-7	CASSSGRTYEQYF	TGTGCCAGCAGTTCTGGCAGAACCTACGAGCAGTACTTC
17	-	TRBV2	-	TRBJ1-2	CASSEAGTPETNYGYTF	TGTGCCAGCAGTGAAGCCGGGACACCCGAAACTAACTATGGCTACACCTTC
14	-	TRBV10-3	-	TRBJ2-7	CAIRSDSDFYEQYF	TGTGCCATCAGATCAGACTCCGACTTCTACGAGCAGTACTTC
14	-	TRBV11-2	-	TRBJ2-7	CASSLGGGAYEQYF	TGTGCCAGCAGCTTAGGTGGCGGAGCCTACGAGCAGTACTTC